This T cell receptor (beta chain) was captured by sequencing in a study of CD8 T cells in ankylosing spondylitis. Study-wide findings and caveats: Blood from ankylosing spondylitis patients appeared to carry a characteristic roughly 8-variant TCR beta motif. Enrichment of disease-linked clones was reportedly significant in matched ankylosing spondylitis synovial fluid.

V was cut by 1 base and J by 4 bases, with 11 bases left in between. The length of the CDR3 is 15 residues. From germline, CDR1 is LGHNA and CDR2 YSLEER. This clonotype was recorded many times. Its matching antigen is unknown. Preparation of TCR beta libraries was done by quantitative 5'-RACE with molecular barcodes. TCRdb re-derived calls from the 5' RACE reads in MiXCR, one entry per CDR3 protein. The table records fewer than 550,000 distinct CDR3 sequences, about 5.4% of them present only once. This TCR came from a male donor with ankylosing spondylitis. The rearrangement uses TRBV4-3 and TRBJ2-1; D is possibly TRBD1 (6 bases). The sequenced material came from blood, either unsorted or a sorted T cell fraction (not recorded which). CDR3 DNA sequence: TGCGCCAGCAGCCAAGGGACAGTTATGTACAATGAGCAGTTCTTC. Translating it yields CASSQGTVMYNEQFF.